This T cell receptor (beta chain) was identified during a study of shared clonotypes between healthy human individuals. Study details: A donor's plate count was three for CD4 naive and three for CD4 memory; CD8 naive had two and CD8 memory one. Findings and limits, study-wide: Non-shared clonotypes had lower generation probabilities than those shared by all four donors. Across a handful of donors, naive CD4 shared 5% to 6.5%, naive CD8 more than 3%, memory CD4 2% to 2.5%, memory CD8 about 0.4%. Relative to memory subsets, naive subsets generally showed larger estimated richness.

Details on this clone: Antigen specificity is unknown.

The CDR3 is 14 residues long. Germline trimming cut 7 bases from V and 5 bases from J; bases unmatched to any gene: 8. Germline CDR1 and CDR2: LNHDA and SQIVND (reference sequence). Sequencing used immunoSEQ multiplex PCR; TCRdb keeps in-frame clones, though not all of them. The table lists approximately 700,000 clones, approximately 73% of them singletons. Sequencing was carried out using memory CD4+ T cells sorted from blood. Subset denoted: CD45RA-negative fraction. The receptor comes from a woman in her twenties or thirties in good health. This sequence joins TRBV19 and TRBJ2-5, with 9 nucleotides matching TRBD2. The DNA of the CDR3 is TGTGCCAGTAATGGCGGGAGGGCCTACGAGACCCAGTACTTC. Residues: CASNGGRAYETQYF. Based on the CDR3 plus reference TRBV19 and TRBJ2-5, the full variable domain is DGGITQSPKYLFRKEGQNVTLSCEQNLNHDAMYWYRQDPGQGLRLIYYSQIVNDFQKGDIAEGYSVSREKKESFPLTVTSAQKNPTAFYLCASNGGRAYETQYFGPGTRLLVL.